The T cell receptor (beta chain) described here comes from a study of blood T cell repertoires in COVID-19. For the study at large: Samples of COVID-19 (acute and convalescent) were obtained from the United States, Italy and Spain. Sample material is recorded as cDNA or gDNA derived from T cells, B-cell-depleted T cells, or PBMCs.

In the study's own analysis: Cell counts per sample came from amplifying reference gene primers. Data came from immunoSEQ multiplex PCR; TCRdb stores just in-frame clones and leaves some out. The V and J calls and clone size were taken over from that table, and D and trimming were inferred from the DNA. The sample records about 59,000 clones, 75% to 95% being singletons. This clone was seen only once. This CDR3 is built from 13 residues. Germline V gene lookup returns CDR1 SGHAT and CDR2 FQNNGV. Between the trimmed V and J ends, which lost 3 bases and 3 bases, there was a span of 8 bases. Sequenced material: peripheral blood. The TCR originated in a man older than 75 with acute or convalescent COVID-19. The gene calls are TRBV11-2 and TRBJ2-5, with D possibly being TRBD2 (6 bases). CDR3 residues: CASSLGLEETQYF. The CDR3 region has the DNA TGTGCCAGCAGCTTGGGACTTGAAGAGACCCAGTACTTC.